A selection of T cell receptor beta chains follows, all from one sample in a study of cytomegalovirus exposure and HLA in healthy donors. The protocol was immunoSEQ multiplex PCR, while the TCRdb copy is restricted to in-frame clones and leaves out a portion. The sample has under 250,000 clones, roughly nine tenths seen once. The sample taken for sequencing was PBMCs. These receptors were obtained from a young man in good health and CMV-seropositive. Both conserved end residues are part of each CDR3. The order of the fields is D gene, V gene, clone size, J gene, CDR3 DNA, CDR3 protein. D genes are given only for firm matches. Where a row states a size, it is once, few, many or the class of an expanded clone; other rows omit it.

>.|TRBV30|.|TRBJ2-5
TGTGCCTGGAGTGTACTCGGGAGTTTGGTAGAGACCCAGTACTTC
CAWSVLGSLVETQYF
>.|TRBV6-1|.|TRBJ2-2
TGTGCCAGCAGTGAAATCTATCGGGGGACCGGGGAGCTGTTTTTT
CASSEIYRGTGELFF
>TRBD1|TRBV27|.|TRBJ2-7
TGTGCCAGCAGACAGACAGGGGGCTACGAGCAGTACTTC
CASRQTGGYEQYF
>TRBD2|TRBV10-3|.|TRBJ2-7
TGTGCCATCAGTGAGCCTTCGACTAGCTCCCACGAGCAGTACTTC
CAISEPSTSSHEQYF
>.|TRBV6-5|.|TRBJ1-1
TGTGCCAGCAGTTACTCCGGACGTGAAGCTTTCTTT
CASSYSGREAFF
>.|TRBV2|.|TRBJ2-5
TGTGCCAGCGGAGGTGAGACCCAGTACTTC
CASGGETQYF
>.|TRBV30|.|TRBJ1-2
TGTGCCTGGAAGGTCTTGGGGGGCGATGGCTACACCTTC
CAWKVLGGDGYTF
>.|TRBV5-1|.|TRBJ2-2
TGCGCCAGCAGCTCCGCGATGGTGACTAGTACCACCGGGGAGCTGTTTTTT
CASSSAMVTSTTGELFF
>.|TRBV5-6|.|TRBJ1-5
TGTGCCAGCAGCTTCGGGGTTGGCAATCAGCCCCAGCATTTT
CASSFGVGNQPQHF
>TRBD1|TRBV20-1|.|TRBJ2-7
TGCAGTGCCACGGGACAGGGGGGGCAGTACTTC
CSATGQGGQYF
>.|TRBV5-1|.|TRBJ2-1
TGCGCCAGCAGCCCTGGAGGGGGGGCCTACAATGAGCAGTTCTTC
CASSPGGGAYNEQFF
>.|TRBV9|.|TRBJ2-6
TGTGCCAGCAGCGGGGGACGGAAAATCTCTGGGGCCAACGTCCTGACTTTC
CASSGGRKISGANVLTF
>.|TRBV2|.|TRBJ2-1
TGTGCCAGCAGGGATGACGCGGCCCTAAGAAAGAATGAGCAGTTCTTC
CASRDDAALRKNEQFF
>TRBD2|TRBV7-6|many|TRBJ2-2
TGTGCCAGCAGCTTATATGGCGGGAGGGCCCCCGGGGAGCTGTTTTTT
CASSLYGGRAPGELFF